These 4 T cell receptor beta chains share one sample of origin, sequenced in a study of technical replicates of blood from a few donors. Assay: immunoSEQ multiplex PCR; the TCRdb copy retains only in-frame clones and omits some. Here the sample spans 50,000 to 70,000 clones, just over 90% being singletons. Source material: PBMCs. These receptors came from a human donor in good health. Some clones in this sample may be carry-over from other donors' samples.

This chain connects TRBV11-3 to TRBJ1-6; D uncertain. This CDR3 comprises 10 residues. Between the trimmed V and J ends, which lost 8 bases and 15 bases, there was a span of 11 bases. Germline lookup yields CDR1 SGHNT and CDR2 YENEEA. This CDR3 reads CASYPRDLHF. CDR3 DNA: TGTGCCAGCTACCCCCGGGACCTCCACTTT.

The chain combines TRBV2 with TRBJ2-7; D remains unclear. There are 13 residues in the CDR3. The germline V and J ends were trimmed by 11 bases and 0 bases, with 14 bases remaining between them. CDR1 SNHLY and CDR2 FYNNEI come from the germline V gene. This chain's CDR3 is CALSSASSYEQYF. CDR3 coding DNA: TGTGCCCTCTCCAGCGCAAGCTCCTACGAGCAGTACTTC.

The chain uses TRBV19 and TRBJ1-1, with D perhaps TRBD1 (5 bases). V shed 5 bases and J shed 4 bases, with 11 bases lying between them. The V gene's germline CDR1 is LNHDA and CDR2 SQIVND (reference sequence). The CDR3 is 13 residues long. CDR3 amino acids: CASSQGVGTEAFF. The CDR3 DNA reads TGTGCCAGTAGTCAGGGCGTTGGCACTGAAGCTTTCTTT.

DNA of the CDR3: TGTGCCAGCAGCTTAAGGGACAGGGTGCTGACTGAAGCTTTCTTT. Residues: CASSLRDRVLTEAFF. V and J are TRBV5-4 and TRBJ1-1, with TRBD1 matching 9 bases. The CDR3 runs to 15 residues. Germline-derived CDR1 and CDR2 are SGHNT and YYREEE (reference sequence). With 2 bases clipped from V and 5 bases from J, the junction kept 7 bases outside the gene matches.